A single sample gave rise to the 21 T cell receptor beta chains below, sequenced in a study of blood T cell repertoires in COVID-19. Profiling relied on immunoSEQ multiplex PCR, and the TCRdb table lists in-frame clones only, not all of them. The sample contains 200,000 to 250,000 clones, 88% of which appear only once. Sequencing was carried out using peripheral blood. The receptor source for this set is a man between 65 and 85 years old with acute or convalescent COVID-19.

The chain combines TRBV2 with TRBJ2-7, with TRBD1 as a possible D gene (5 bases). The CDR3 extends over 15 amino acids. Trimming took 3 bases from V and 0 from J, leaving 12 bases between them. CDR1 is SNHLY, CDR2 FYNNEI, per germline. Written as DNA, the CDR3 is TGTGCCAGCAGTGAGGGGCGGATTGGCTCCTACGAGCAGTACTTC. Encoded protein: CASSEGRIGSYEQYF.

This chain uses TRBV11-2 with TRBJ2-3; 8 nucleotides agree with TRBD1. V was pared by 4 bases and J by 2 bases, with 14 bases of the junction left unmatched. The CDR3 runs to 18 residues. Germline V CDR1 and CDR2: SGHAT, FQNNGV. CDR3 DNA sequence: TGTGCCAGCAGCTCCCCATACAAGACAGGGGCGGTCACAGATACGCAGTATTTT. Its protein is CASSSPYKTGAVTDTQYF.

The chain uses TRBV3-1 (or the pseudogene TRBV3-2) and TRBJ1-5; no firm D call. The V end was cut by 4 bases, the J end by 5 bases, with 9 bases between. CDR3 length: 13 amino acids. Germline V gene sequence: CDR1 LGHDT, CDR2 YNNKEL (reference sequence). Here the CDR3 DNA reads TGTGCCAGCAGCCTCTACCCCCATCAGCCCCAGCATTTT. It yields the protein CASSLYPHQPQHF.

This clone is medium-sized within its sample. The V call is TRBV7-2, the J call TRBJ1-1, with TRBD1 identical over 9 bases. Germline V gene data show CDR1 as SGHTA and CDR2 as FQGNSA. V shed 4 bases, J shed 6 bases, and the junction held 6 bases outside the gene matches. The CDR3 runs 14 residues. DNA of the CDR3: TGTGCCAGCAGCTCCTACAGGGGGCAGGCTGAAGCTTTCTTT. This codes for CASSSYRGQAEAFF.

V gene TRBV3-1 (or the pseudogene TRBV3-2) combines with J gene TRBJ2-1; 13 bases align to TRBD2. CDR1 LGHDT and CDR2 YNNKEL come from the germline V gene (reference sequence). Germline trimming cut 5 bases from V and 9 bases from J; bases unmatched to any gene: 10. This CDR3 is built from 16 residues. This CDR3 reads CASSRGLAGRVSEQFF. The CDR3 region has the DNA TGTGCCAGCAGCAGGGGACTAGCGGGAAGAGTCAGTGAGCAGTTCTTC.

The chain recombines TRBV6-1 with TRBJ2-5; 7 nucleotides agree with TRBD2. CDR3 length: 14 residues. V dropped 1 base and J dropped 7; count of bases not matched to a gene: 6. The germline CDR1 and CDR2 sequences are MNHNS and SASEGT. The CDR3 coding sequence is TGTGCCAGCAGTGAAGGGGGAGGGCCGGGGACCCAGTACTTC. Its protein product is CASSEGGGPGTQYF.

The chain is built from TRBV18 and TRBJ1-2; unclear D gene. Trimming cost V 2 bases and J 2 bases, with 9 bases left between them. The CDR3 length is 14 residues. Germline V lookup: CDR1 KGHSH, CDR2 LQKENI. In DNA form, the CDR3 reads TGTGCCAGCTCACCAATTACAATGAACTATGGCTACACCTTC. Its protein is CASSPITMNYGYTF.

The chain recombines TRBV19 with TRBJ2-7; 7 bases match TRBD1. The CDR3 totals 12 residues. Germline CDR1 LNHDA, CDR2 SQIVND (reference sequence). The trim removed 6 bases at V and 4 bases at J, leaving 3 bases unmatched. CDR3 residues: CASSLTGYEQYF. In DNA form, the CDR3 reads TGTGCCAGTAGCTTGACAGGGTACGAGCAGTACTTC.

V and J are TRBV6-5 and TRBJ1-1, with D perhaps matching TRBD1 (6 bases). Per the germline V gene, CDR1 is MNHEY and CDR2 is SVGAGI. The V end lost 7 bases, the J end lost 0 bases, and 12 bases lay between the germline ends. This CDR3 is built from 14 residues. CDR3 in DNA: TGTGCCAGCATTCTCGACAGGCTGAACACTGAAGCTTTCTTT. Amino acid sequence: CASILDRLNTEAFF.

The chain has TRBV11-1 and TRBJ1-2, with D possibly being TRBD1 (6 bases). CDR1 is SGHAT and CDR2 is FQDESV in the germline V gene (reference sequence). V was pared by 4 bases and J by 0 bases, with 12 bases between. The CDR3 loop spans 15 amino acids. CDR3 amino acids: CASSSWDKANYGYTF. The CDR3 DNA sequence: TGTGCCAGCAGCTCTTGGGACAAAGCTAACTATGGCTACACCTTC.

V usage is TRBV27 and J usage is TRBJ1-2; D ambiguous. Trimming removed 2 bases at V and 1 base at J, with 8 bases between. Germline CDR1 reads MNHEY; CDR2 reads SMNVEV (reference sequence). This CDR3 has 14 amino acids. The CDR3 sequence: CASSLRHRNYGYTF. Here the CDR3 DNA reads TGTGCCAGCAGTTTAAGACACCGTAACTATGGCTACACCTTC.

The chain uses TRBV6-5 and TRBJ1-2; D uncertain. The CDR3 consists of 12 residues. Trimming removed 6 bases from V and 5 bases from J, with 10 bases in between. The V gene's germline CDR1 is MNHEY and CDR2 SVGAGI. The CDR3 nucleotides read TGTGCCAGCAGCAAAGAGATTTATGGCTACACCTTC. This encodes CASSKEIYGYTF.

The genes are TRBV2 and TRBJ2-5, with a tentative D call TRBD2 (5 bases). The V end was cut by 8 bases, the J end by 1 base, with 14 bases between. Germline-derived CDR1 and CDR2 are SNHLY and FYNNEI. The CDR3 totals 14 residues. As DNA, the CDR3 is TGTGCCAGCGGCAAGGGAGTGACCCAAGAGACCCAGTACTTC. Its translation is CASGKGVTQETQYF.

V gene TRBV6-5 combines with J gene TRBJ2-1; TRBD2 agrees at 11 bases. The CDR3 extends over 15 amino acids. The V and J ends lost 6 bases and 2 bases, in that order; junction bases with no gene match: 3. Germline CDR1 and CDR2: MNHEY and SVGAGI. DNA for the CDR3: TGTGCCAGCAGGCCGGGACTAGCGGCCTACAATGAGCAGTTCTTC. Translated: CASRPGLAAYNEQFF.

As for this clone: The sample contains more than one DNA sequence encoding this CDR3. The gene calls are TRBV5-1 and TRBJ1-1; D uncertain. The CDR3 is 14 residues long. Between the trimmed V and J ends, which lost 1 base and 0 bases, there was a span of 7 bases. Germline V gene sequence: CDR1 SGHRS, CDR2 YFSETQ. CDR3 nucleotides: TGCGCCAGCAGCTTGACAGTTATGAACACTGAAGCTTTCTTT. It specifies CASSLTVMNTEAFF.

The chain recombines TRBV4-2 with TRBJ2-5, with TRBD2 matching over 15 bases. Germline V gene sequence: CDR1 LGHNA, CDR2 YNFKEQ. V shed 4 bases and J 5 bases; nucleotides not matched to a gene: 5. The CDR3 runs 16 residues. CDR3 DNA: TGTGCCAGCAGCCTCGGACTAGCGGGAGGGCCGGAGACCCAGTACTTC. Protein product: CASSLGLAGGPETQYF.

The CDR3 protein is CASSFTQGRQFF. DNA of the CDR3: TGTGCCAGTAGTTTTACACAGGGTAGGCAGTTCTTC. This chain joins TRBV19 and TRBJ2-1; weak D call: TRBD1 (6 bases). V lost 5 bases to trimming and J lost 12 bases, with 14 bases between them. The CDR3 sequence is 12 residues long. CDR1 and CDR2 (germline): LNHDA, SQIVND (reference sequence).

This chain joins TRBV16 and TRBJ2-2, with 8 bases that match TRBD1. The germline CDR1 and CDR2 sequences are KGHSY and FQNENV. This CDR3 is built from 15 residues. V was pared by 8 bases and J by 2 bases, with 7 bases of the junction left unmatched. CDR3 amino acids: CASRGQGLNTGELFF. CDR3 DNA sequence: TGTGCCAGCCGCGGACAGGGCCTTAACACCGGGGAGCTGTTTTTT.

V and J are TRBV7-3 and TRBJ2-2, with D perhaps matching TRBD2 (5 bases). Trimming cost V 0 bases and J 5 bases, with 7 bases left between them. The CDR3 is made up of 14 amino acids. Germline loops: CDR1 SGHTA, CDR2 FQGTGA. CDR3 DNA sequence: TGTGCCAGCAGCTTAACGCGAGGGACCGGGGAGCTGTTTTTT. Amino acids: CASSLTRGTGELFF. Variable domain in full (rest from reference TRBV7-3 and TRBJ2-2): GAGVSQTPSNKVTEKGKYVELRCDPISGHTALYWYRQSLGQGPEFLIYFQGTGAADDSGLPNDRFFAVRPEGSVSTLKIQRTERGDSAVYLCASSLTRGTGELFFGEGSRLTVL.

The chain couples TRBV7-2 to TRBJ2-7, with 11 bases aligning to TRBD2. The CDR3 covers 16 residues. Germline V gives CDR1 SGHTA, CDR2 FQGNSA. V shed 3 bases, J shed 1 base, and the junction held 5 bases outside the gene matches. As DNA, the CDR3 is TGTGCCAGCAGCTTCGCCGGGACTAGCGGTTCCTACGAGCAGTACTTC. It encodes CASSFAGTSGSYEQYF.

The chain carries TRBV5-6 and TRBJ2-3; D not certain. The CDR3 totals 13 residues. Trimming took 4 bases from V and 4 from J, leaving 10 bases between them. CDR1 is SGHDT and CDR2 is YYEEEE in the germline V gene. CDR3 region: CASSLTVSDTQYF. The CDR3 bases are TGTGCCAGCAGCCTCACAGTTTCAGATACGCAGTATTTT.